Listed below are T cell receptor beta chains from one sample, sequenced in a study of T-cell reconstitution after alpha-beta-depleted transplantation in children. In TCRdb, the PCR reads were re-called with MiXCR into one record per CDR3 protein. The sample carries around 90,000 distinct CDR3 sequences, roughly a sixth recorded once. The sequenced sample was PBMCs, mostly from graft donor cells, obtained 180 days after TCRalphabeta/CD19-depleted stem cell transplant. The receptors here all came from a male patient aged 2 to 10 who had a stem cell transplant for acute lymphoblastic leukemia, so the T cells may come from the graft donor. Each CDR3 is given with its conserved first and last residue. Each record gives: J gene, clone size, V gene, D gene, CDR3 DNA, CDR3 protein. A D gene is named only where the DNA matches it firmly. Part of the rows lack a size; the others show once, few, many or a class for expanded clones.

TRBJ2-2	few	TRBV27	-	TGTGCCACCTTGGGGGCTAGCCAAGGTACCGGGGAGCTGTTTTTT	CATLGASQGTGELFF
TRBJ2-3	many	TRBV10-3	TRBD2	TGTGCCATCAGTACTAGCGCAGATACGCAGTATTTT	CAISTSADTQYF
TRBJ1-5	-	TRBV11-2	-	TGTGCCAGCAGCTTAGACCCCCAAAATCAGCCCCAGCATTTT	CASSLDPQNQPQHF
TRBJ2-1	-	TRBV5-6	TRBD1	TGTGCCAGCAGCTTGTCGGGACAGCTAACAAATGAGCAGTTCTTC	CASSLSGQLTNEQFF
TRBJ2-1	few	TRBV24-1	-	TGTGCCACCATGCAGGACTCCTACAATGAGCAGTTCTTC	CATMQDSYNEQFF
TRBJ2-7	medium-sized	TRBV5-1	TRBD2	TGCGCCAGCAGCTTGGAACCGGCGGGAGTTACCTACGAGCAGTACTTC	CASSLEPAGVTYEQYF
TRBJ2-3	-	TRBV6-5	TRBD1	TGTGCCAGCAGTTACTCGTCAGGGACAGGTAGCACAGATACGCAGTATTTT	CASSYSSGTGSTDTQYF
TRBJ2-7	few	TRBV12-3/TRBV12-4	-	TGTGCCAGCAGTTTAAGAAACTTTTTCGGCGAGCAGTACTTC	CASSLRNFFGEQYF
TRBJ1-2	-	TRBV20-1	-	TGCAGTGCCCCCGGGAGGGGTGAAGGCTACCCCTTC	CSAPGRGEGYPF
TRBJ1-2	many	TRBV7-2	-	TGTGCCAGCAGCTTAGACCTGGGAGCTAACTATGGCTACACCTTC	CASSLDLGANYGYTF
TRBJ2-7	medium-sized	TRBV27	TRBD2	TGTGCCAGCCGTACCGCTAGCGGGGGCTACGAGCAGTACTTC	CASRTASGGYEQYF
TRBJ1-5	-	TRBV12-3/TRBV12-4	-	TGTGCCAGCAGTCCTATGGGTCAGCCCCAGCATTTT	CASSPMGQPQHF
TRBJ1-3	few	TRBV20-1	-	TGCAGTGCTAGAGATCGCGGGGACGAGTTCGGAAACACCATATATTTT	CSARDRGDEFGNTIYF
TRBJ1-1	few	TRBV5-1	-	TGCGCCAGCAGCTTCGGGACTCCCCAAGAAGCTTTCTTT	CASSFGTPQEAFF
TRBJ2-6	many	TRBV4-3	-	TGCGCCAGCAGCCAAGATTGGGACTCTGGGGCCAACGTCCTGACTTTC	CASSQDWDSGANVLTF
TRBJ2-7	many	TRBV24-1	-	TGTGCCACCAGTGACCCGGGACCGACCTACGAGCAGTACTTC	CATSDPGPTYEQYF
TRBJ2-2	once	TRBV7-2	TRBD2	TGTGCCAGCAGCGTTATTCCGGGACTAGCGACCGGGGAGCTGTTTTTT	CASSVIPGLATGELFF
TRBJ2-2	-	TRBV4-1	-	TGCGCCAGCAGCCAATTCGTGGCCGCCACCGGGGAGCTGTTTTTT	CASSQFVAATGELFF
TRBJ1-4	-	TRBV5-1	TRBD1	TGCGCCAGCAGCTCCGCGACAGGGGGTAATGAAAAACTGTTTTTT	CASSSATGGNEKLFF
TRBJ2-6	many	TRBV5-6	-	TGTGGCGCCCCTGGGGCCAACGTCCTGACTTTC	CGAPGANVLTF
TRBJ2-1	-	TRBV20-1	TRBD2	TGCAGTGCTAGAGATCCCACTAGCGGGGGTTATGAGCAGTTCTTC	CSARDPTSGGYEQFF
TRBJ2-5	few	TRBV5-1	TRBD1	TGCGCCAGCAGCTTGGGGGGACAGGGTAAAGAGACCCAGTACTTC	CASSLGGQGKETQYF
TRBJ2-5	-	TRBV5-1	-	TGCGCCAGCAGCTTTCCGGCCAGGGGAGAGACCCAGTACTTC	CASSFPARGETQYF
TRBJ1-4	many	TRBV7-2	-	TGTGCCAGCACGCTCACGGGGCCTAATGAAAAACTGTTTTTT	CASTLTGPNEKLFF
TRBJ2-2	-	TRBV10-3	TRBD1	TGTGCCATCTCGGACAGGGATATTAAGCATGTGGACACCGGGGAGCTGTTTTTT	CAISDRDIKHVDTGELFF
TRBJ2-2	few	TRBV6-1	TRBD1	TGTGCCAGCAGTCCCGGGACAGACGTCGCGAACACCGGGGAGCTGTTTTTT	CASSPGTDVANTGELFF
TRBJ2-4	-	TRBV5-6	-	TGTGCCAGCAGCTTGGGGGGACTTAGCGCAGCCAAAAACATTCAGTACTTC	CASSLGGLSAAKNIQYF
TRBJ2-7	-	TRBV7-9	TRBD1	TGTGCCAGCAGCAAGGGTTCCCCCGGGACAGGGTCCTACGAGCAGTACTTC	CASSKGSPGTGSYEQYF
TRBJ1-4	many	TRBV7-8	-	TGTGCCAGCAGCTTAGCCGAACGCGAAAAACTGTTTTTT	CASSLAEREKLFF
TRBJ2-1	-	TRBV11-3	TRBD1	TGTGCCAGCAGCTCGACAGGGGGCGCTTACAATGAGCAGTTCTTC	CASSSTGGAYNEQFF
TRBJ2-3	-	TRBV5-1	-	TGCGCCAGCAGCTCTCAGCAGTCAACAGATACGCAGTATTTT	CASSSQQSTDTQYF
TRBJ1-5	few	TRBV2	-	TGTGCCAGCTACAGGGAGGGCAATCAGCCCCAGCATTTT	CASYREGNQPQHF
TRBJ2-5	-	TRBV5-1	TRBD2	TGCGCCAGCAGCTTGGTCAGGACTAGCGGGGGCGAGACCCAGTACTTC	CASSLVRTSGGETQYF
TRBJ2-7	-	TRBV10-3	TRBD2	TGTGCCATCAGTCGCCGCGAGAAGAGACTAGCGACCGTCTACGAGCAGTACTTC	CAISRREKRLATVYEQYF
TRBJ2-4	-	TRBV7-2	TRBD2	TGTGCCAGCCAGCGGGGTCGATTAGCCAAAAACATTCAGTACTTC	CASQRGRLAKNIQYF
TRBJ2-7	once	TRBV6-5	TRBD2	TGTGCCAGCAGTTACGCTAACTCTGGGCGGGGGGGCCCCTCCTACGAGCAGTGCTTC	CASSYANSGRGGPSYEQCF
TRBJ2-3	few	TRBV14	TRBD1	TGTGCCAGCAGCTTGAGGACCCAGCCCGGAGGCAGGGGGATAGATACGCAGTATTTT	CASSLRTQPGGRGIDTQYF
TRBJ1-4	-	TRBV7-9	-	TGTGCCAGCAGCTTAAGTGTTTCTCCCGCAACTAATGAAAAACTGTTTTTT	CASSLSVSPATNEKLFF
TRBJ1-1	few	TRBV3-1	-	TGTGCCAGCAGCCAGAGGGGGGCGGACACTGAAGCTTTCTTT	CASSQRGADTEAFF
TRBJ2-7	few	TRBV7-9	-	TGTGCCAGCAGCCCAGACTACTACGAGCAGTACTTC	CASSPDYYEQYF
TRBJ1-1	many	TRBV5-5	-	TGTGCCAGCAGCCCGCCGAGAGGGTACACTGAAGCTTTCTTT	CASSPPRGYTEAFF
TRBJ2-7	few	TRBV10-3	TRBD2	TGTGCCACCGGGGCGGGGGGATATACCTACGAGCAGTACTTC	CATGAGGYTYEQYF
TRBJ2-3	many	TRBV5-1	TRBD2	TGCGCCAGCAGCTTAACCGGACTAGCGGTCGATACGCAGTATTTT	CASSLTGLAVDTQYF
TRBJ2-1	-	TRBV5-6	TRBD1	TGTGCCAGCAGCTTGCTGACAGGGGGCGCAGCGAATGAGCAGTTCTTC	CASSLLTGGAANEQFF
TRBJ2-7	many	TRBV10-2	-	TGCGCCAGCAGTGAGTCTCGGACTTGGCAGTACTTC	CASSESRTWQYF
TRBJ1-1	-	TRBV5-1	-	TGCGCCAGCAGCTTACCCGGGAGGGTCACTGAAGCTTTCTTT	CASSLPGRVTEAFF
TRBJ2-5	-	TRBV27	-	TGTGCCAGCAGTTTCGACGGGATGGCGACCCAGTACTTC	CASSFDGMATQYF
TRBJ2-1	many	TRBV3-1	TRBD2	TGTGCCAGCAGCCAAGACGGACTAGCCGGCAATGAGCAGTTCTTC	CASSQDGLAGNEQFF